This T cell receptor (beta chain) was retrieved from a study of vaccination and CD4 T cells after COVID-19. Study as a whole: Each individual in the study obtained two doses of BNT162b2 or mRNA-1273 vaccine.

CDR3 length: 12 amino acids. The ends were cut back, 5 bases at V and 12 bases at J, with 14 bases in the middle. With the Oncomine TCR Beta short-read assay, DNA from cultured CD4+ T cells was sequenced. TCRdb re-called the PCR reads with MiXCR, one entry per CDR3 protein. The table records just under 20,000 distinct CDR3 sequences, 52% of them present only once. This clonotype is judged medium-sized. The target antigen is unknown. Treatment specified: approximately 11-day PBMC culture with coronavirus spike peptide pools or control peptides (ViraFEST assay). Before TCRs were sequenced, ViraFEST expanded antigen-specific T cells with peptide pools. Fresh replacement IL-2 medium substituted for half the medium on days 3 and 7.

The chain couples TRBV12-3 or TRBV12-4 to TRBJ1-5; D is uncertain. The clonotype comes from a human donor who had recovered from COVID-19. Sequencing was done on a sample of CD4+ T cells from blood, cultured in vitro. The CDR3 DNA follows: TGTGCCAGCAGTCTCCCCTCGATTTTCCAGCATTTT. The encoded protein is CASSLPSIFQHF.